The source of this TCR beta chain is a study of tumor and adjacent non-tumor tissue in lung cancer. Study-level points and caveats: In normal lung, the top 100 clones were significantly more dominant than in tumor. TCR diversity was significantly greater in tumor than normal lung tissue.

With regard to this clonotype: Its antigen is still unknown.

TCRbeta libraries were built with three rounds of nested PCR, modified from ARM-PCR. Via MiXCR, TCRdb re-called the multiplex PCR reads, giving one row per CDR3 protein. The table records roughly 120,000 distinct CDR3 sequences, about 80% of them present only once. RNA was extracted from bulk tissue without any cell sorting. Newly diagnosed lung cancer patients had thoracic surgery in China, August–late 2014, without prior chemotherapy. This receptor was obtained from a man aged 70-80 years with non-small cell lung cancer. Sequencing input: lung tumor tissue.

The CDR3 protein is CASSQGNILDTVYTF. The CDR3 nucleotides read TGCGCCAGCAGCCAAGGGAACATCTTGGACACGGTGTACACCTTC. V gene TRBV4-3 combines with J gene TRBJ1-2; possible D gene TRBD1, 5 bases. This CDR3 region has 15 residues. The germline V gene encodes CDR1 LGHNA and CDR2 YSLEER. V lost 1 base, J lost 11 bases, and 20 bases lay in between.